This TCR beta chain emerged from a study of blood T cell repertoires in COVID-19 (dated by TCRdb to 2019 to 2021). For context, the study as a whole: Samples from collaborators originated in the United States, Italy and Spain and spanned both the acute and convalescent phases of COVID-19. The prospective study material was composed of cDNA or gDNA derived from T cells, B-cell-depleted T cells, or PBMCs. Deeply sampled blood TCRbeta repertoires from subjects exposed to, actively infected with, or recovered from COVID-19 were included in the dataset. A freely available public database, intended as a resource for researchers studying the immune response to SARS-CoV-2, is where the repertoires were released. Samples were obtained from the ongoing ImmuneRACE study (first 160 participants) and from some 1,300 subjects provided by 6 global collaborators. Nearly every sample came with metadata listing a de-identified subject ID, COVID-19 status, age in years and sex. Where available, HLA class I and class II types were taken from metadata supplied by the sample provider and were not determined by assay-based typing. Overall results and qualifications from the work: Clinical and demographic metadata were provided uncurated, with the amount varying by source and participant.

In the germline V gene (reference sequence), CDR1 corresponds to GTSNPN and CDR2 to SVGIG. The CDR3 has 19 amino acids, counting the end cysteine and phenylalanine. This entry keeps only the CDR3 DNA: 57 bases, framed from base 1. Ends trimmed: V by 2 bases, J by 0 bases; bases unmatched to a gene: 12. As to this clone: The target of this receptor is not known. Per-base qualities were not stored, and no clone one base away is much larger.

TCRbeta CDR3 regions were amplified from genomic DNA using the immunoSEQ Assay, a bias-controlled multiplex PCR. In the authors' own workflow: The number of nucleated cells in each sample was estimated by amplification of reference gene primers within the assay. To quantify the absolute abundance of each unique TCRbeta CDR3 rearrangement, sequence reads were collapsed and filtered. For each sample, productive Simpson clonality was calculated by taking the square root of Simpson's diversity index across productive rearrangements. TCRdb re-hosts the immuneACCESS table, in-frame sequences only. Its copies lack some clones; in the studies checked, an unresolved V gene accounts for under half of them, and the cause for the rest is not known. The V and J calls and clone size are taken from that table; D and trimming were inferred from the DNA. The sample table lists about 300,000 clones, roughly 90% of them with a count of one. The ten largest clones add up to approximately 2% of the sample.

One collaborating source in Seattle enrolled patients while the patients were actively infected and followed the patients over time throughout the course of disease. Each collaborating institution followed its own protocols to collect whole blood in K2EDTA tubes. For TCRbeta analysis, collaborators shipped samples as frozen whole blood, isolated PBMCs, or DNA extracted from either of those sample types. The source material was peripheral blood. The V and J segments used are TRBV30 and TRBJ2-6; 8 central bases correspond to TRBD1. The receptor was isolated from a woman in her twenties or thirties with COVID-19, enrolled during active disease. The DNA sequence follows: TGTGCCTGGAGTCCTTCGACAGGGGTCTTCCCCTCTGGGGCCAACGTCCTGACTTTC. This encodes CAWSPSTGVFPSGANVLTF.